In its sample, the clone carrying this T cell receptor beta chain was seen a few times. Original handling: Quantification of nucleated cells was approximated via reference gene primer amplification. Repertoires were generated with immunoSEQ multiplex PCR, while TCRdb's copy carries only in-frame clones and drops some. The V and J calls and the clone size are those of that table, but D and trimming were determined from the DNA. The table lists some 30,000 clones, approximately 88% of them singletons. This specimen belongs to a study of blood T cell repertoires in COVID-19. Study at large: Acute and convalescent COVID-19 specimens originated in the United States, Italy and Spain. Sample material is recorded as cDNA or gDNA derived from T cells, B-cell-depleted T cells, or PBMCs.

The CDR3 totals 13 residues. The germline V gene encodes CDR1 GTSNPN and CDR2 SVGIG (reference sequence). Trimming shortened V by 1 base and J by 4 bases, and 8 bases separated the two germline ends. The J gene is TRBJ1-5, the V gene TRBV30, with D perhaps TRBD1 (5 bases). The specimen sequenced was peripheral blood. This sequence originates from a human donor in a cohort sampled during active COVID-19. The CDR3 sequence is CAWSAGANQPQHF. DNA for the CDR3: TGTGCCTGGAGTGCTGGGGCGAATCAGCCCCAGCATTTT.